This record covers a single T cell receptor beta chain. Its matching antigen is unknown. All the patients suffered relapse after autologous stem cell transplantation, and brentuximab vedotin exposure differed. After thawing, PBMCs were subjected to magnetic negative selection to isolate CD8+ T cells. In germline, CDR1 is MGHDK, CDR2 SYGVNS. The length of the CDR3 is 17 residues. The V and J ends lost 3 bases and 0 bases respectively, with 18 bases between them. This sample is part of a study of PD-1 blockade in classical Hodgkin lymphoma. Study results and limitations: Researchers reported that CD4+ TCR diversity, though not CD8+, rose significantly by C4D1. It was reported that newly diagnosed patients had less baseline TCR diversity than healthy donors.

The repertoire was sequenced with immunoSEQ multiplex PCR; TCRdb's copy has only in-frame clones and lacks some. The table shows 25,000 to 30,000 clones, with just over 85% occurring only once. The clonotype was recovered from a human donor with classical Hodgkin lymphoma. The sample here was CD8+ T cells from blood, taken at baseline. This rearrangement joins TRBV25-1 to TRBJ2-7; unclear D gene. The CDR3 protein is CASSDPGLSWSSYEQYF. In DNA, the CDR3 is TGTGCCAGCAGTGACCCGGGCCTAAGCTGGAGCTCCTACGAGCAGTACTTC.